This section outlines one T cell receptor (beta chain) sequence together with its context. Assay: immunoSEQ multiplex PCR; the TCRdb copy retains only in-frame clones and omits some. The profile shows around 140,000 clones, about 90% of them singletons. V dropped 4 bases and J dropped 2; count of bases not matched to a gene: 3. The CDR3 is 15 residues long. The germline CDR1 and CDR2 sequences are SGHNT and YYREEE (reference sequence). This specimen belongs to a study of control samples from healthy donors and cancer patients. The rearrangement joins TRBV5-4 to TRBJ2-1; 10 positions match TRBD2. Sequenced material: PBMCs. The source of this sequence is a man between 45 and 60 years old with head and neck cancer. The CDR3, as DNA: TGTGCCAGCAGCCACCTAGCGGGGGCCTACAATGAGCAGTTCTTC. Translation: CASSHLAGAYNEQFF.